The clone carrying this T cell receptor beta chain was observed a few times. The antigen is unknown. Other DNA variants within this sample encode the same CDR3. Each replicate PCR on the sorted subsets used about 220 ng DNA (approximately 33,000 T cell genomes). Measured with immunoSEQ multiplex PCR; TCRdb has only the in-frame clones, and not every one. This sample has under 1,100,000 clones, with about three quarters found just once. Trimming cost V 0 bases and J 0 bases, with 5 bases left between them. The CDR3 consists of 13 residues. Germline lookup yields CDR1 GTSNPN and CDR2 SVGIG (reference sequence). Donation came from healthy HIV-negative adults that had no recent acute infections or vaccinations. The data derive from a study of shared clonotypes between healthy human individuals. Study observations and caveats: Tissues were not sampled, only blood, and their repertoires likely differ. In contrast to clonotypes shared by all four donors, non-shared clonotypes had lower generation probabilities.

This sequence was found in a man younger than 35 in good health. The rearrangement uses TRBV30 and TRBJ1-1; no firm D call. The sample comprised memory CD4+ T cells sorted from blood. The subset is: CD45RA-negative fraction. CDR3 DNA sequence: TGTGCCTGGAGTGTGACGGTGAACACTGAAGCTTTCTTT. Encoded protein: CAWSVTVNTEAFF.